This TCR beta chain comes out of a study of blood T cell repertoires in COVID-19 (dated by TCRdb to about 2020). In terms of the full investigation: Samples from collaborators originated in the United States, Italy and Spain and spanned both the acute and convalescent phases of COVID-19. Sample metadata almost always included a de-identified subject ID, COVID-19 status, age in years and sex. Where available, HLA class I and class II types were obtained from metadata supplied by the sample provider rather than from assay-based typing. The repertoires were released in a freely available public database intended as a resource for research on the immune response to SARS-CoV-2. Deeply sampled blood TCRbeta repertoires from subjects exposed to, actively infected with, or recovered from COVID-19 were included in the dataset. Samples were obtained from the ongoing ImmuneRACE study (first 160 participants) and from about 1,300 subjects provided by 6 global collaborators. The material from the prospective study consisted of cDNA or gDNA derived from T cells, B-cell-depleted T cells, or PBMCs.

General conclusions and limits of the study: How much clinical and demographic metadata was included differed by source and by participant, and the metadata was provided uncurated.

TCRbeta CDR3 regions were amplified from genomic DNA by means of the immunoSEQ Assay, a bias-controlled multiplex PCR. For the original study's pipeline: The number of nucleated cells in each sample was estimated by amplification of reference gene primers within the assay. To quantify the absolute abundance of each unique TCRbeta CDR3 rearrangement, sequence reads were collapsed and filtered. For each sample, productive Simpson clonality was calculated as the square root of Simpson's diversity index across productive rearrangements. TCRdb mirrors the immuneACCESS table, restricted to in-frame sequences. Some clones are absent from its copies; in checked studies, under half trace to an unresolved V gene, and the reason for the others is unknown. The D gene and trimming were derived from the DNA, and the V and J assignments and clone size from that table. This sample lists some 270,000 clones; 85% to 90% were detected once. The top ten clones comprise approximately 2.1% of the sample.

Points on this clone: Its antigen target is currently unknown. Per-nucleotide qualities are absent, and no much larger clonotype sits a single base away.

CDR1 and CDR2, looked up from the germline V gene (reference sequence), are LNHDA and SQIVND. Trimming costs V 3 bases and J 7 bases, and their ends lie 16 bases apart. The cysteine opens and the phenylalanine closes a CDR3 of 15 amino acids. The only DNA kept is the CDR3, 45 bases in frame from the first base. One collaborating source in Seattle enrolled patients during active infection and followed them longitudinally through the course of disease. The collaborating institutions used their own protocols to collect whole blood in K2EDTA tubes. For TCRbeta analysis, collaborators shipped samples as frozen whole blood, isolated PBMCs, or DNA extracted from either of those sample types.

Input material: peripheral blood. The receptor's source is a woman aged 55-69 years with COVID-19, enrolled during active disease. Recombination joined TRBV19 with TRBJ1-5; no D gene can be assigned with confidence. The nucleotide sequence reads TGTGCCAGTAGTATTTTTGCAGGCGGGAGGCAGCCCCAGCATTTT. Translated, this gives CASSIFAGGRQPQHF.